What follows describes a single T cell receptor beta chain. This CDR3 spans 15 amino acids. The germline V gene has CDR1 LNHDA and CDR2 SQIVND (reference sequence). V dropped 2 bases and J dropped 6 bases, with 16 bases sitting between them. These data belong to a study of blood T cell repertoires in COVID-19. On the study more broadly: Samples of COVID-19 (acute and convalescent) were obtained from the United States, Italy and Spain. T cells, B-cell-depleted T cells, or PBMCs provided the cDNA or gDNA that served as material.

Original data processing: Reference gene primer amplification in the assay estimated nucleated cell counts. Profiling relied on immunoSEQ multiplex PCR, and the TCRdb table lists in-frame clones only, not all of them. D and trimming come from the DNA, and the V and J calls and clone size come from that table. The sample has about 130,000 clones; roughly 86% are singletons. The sequenced sample consisted of peripheral blood. The sequence derives from a woman aged 45 to 65 who had recovered from COVID-19. The rearrangement uses TRBV19 and TRBJ1-2; D is undetermined. CDR3 nucleotide sequence: TGTGCCAGTAGTATATCCCCGGGATATAGACATGGCTACACCTTC. Amino acids: CASSISPGYRHGYTF.